Detailed here is one T cell receptor (beta chain). Its antigen remains undetermined. Per-base quality was not reported, and no clone a single base away is much larger than it. This specimen belongs to a study of CD4 T cells in relation to SARS-CoV-2 and coronaviruses (dated by TCRdb to the early 2020s). About the investigation overall: In the ViraFEST assay, PBMCs were cultured with antigen for less than eleven days, after which TCR beta CDR3s were sequenced to identify clonal expansions specific to the antigen. For other donors in the study, expansion assays were sequenced with a different, Illumina-based TCR-beta assay. An HIV-1 Nef peptide pool or a culture without peptide was used as the negative reference condition. Memory CD4+ T cell crossreactivity between SARS-CoV-2 and common cold coronavirus spike proteins was assessed at the TCR clonotype level in the study. The Adaptive Biotechnologies TCR-sequencing kit was used to sequence samples from three pre-COVID donors and the naive versus memory experiments, while other data came from Illumina-based sequencing. Using patient-derived lymphoblastoid cell lines, the shared crossreactive spike epitopes were mapped to their HLA restriction. Study-wide conclusions, independent of this receptor: Because the crossreactivity analysis focused on spike protein, crossreactivity against other viral proteins was not assessed. Small numbers of patients and of tested TCRs were a limitation of the study. Memory CD4+ clonotypes crossrecognizing SARS-CoV-2 and at least one common cold coronavirus spike were found in 60% to 70% of donors. Crossreactive clones showed significantly weaker SARS-CoV-2-driven expansion than monoreactive clones, consistent with antigenic imprinting. Because no donor provided both pre-pandemic and post-infection samples, tracing the source of pre-existing responses was limited.

V has 5 bases trimmed and J has 4 bases trimmed; junction bases matching no gene number 4. In the germline V gene, CDR1 corresponds to SGHTA and CDR2 to FQGTGA. The cysteine opens and the phenylalanine closes a CDR3 of 14 amino acids. This entry keeps only the CDR3 DNA: 42 bases, framed from base 1. CD4+ T cells from unexposed donors were collected before the COVID-19 pandemic (2011-2018). The EasySep CD4+ T cell isolation kit was used to isolate CD4+ T cells once the cultures had run for ten to eleven days. As cell numbers permitted, CD4+ T cells from unexposed donors were tested for reactivity to SARS-CoV-2 S and N and to four common cold coronavirus spike pools. Two million PBMCs per well were cultured in IMDM with 5% human AB serum and about 9.2 IU/ml IL-2. Half of the culture medium was replaced with fresh IL-2-containing medium on days 3 and 7. In general, every peptide culture condition was set up in three replicate wells. The leukapheresis product used for the unexposed donors was purchased from a commercial source. Ficoll-Paque PLUS gradient centrifugation was used to isolate PBMCs from leukapheresis product or whole blood. The PBMCs went either fresh into the expansion assay or into cryopreservation at -140 degrees C. The QIAamp Micro DNA Kit was used to extract genomic DNA from the CD4+ T cells.

The protocol used for the library was the immunoSEQ multiplex PCR assay. In the authors' own workflow: During preprocessing, nonproductive sequences were discarded, as were any CDR3s that did not begin with C, did not end with F or W, or were shorter than 7 amino acids. Antigen-specific clonotypes were called with the MANAFEST web app on the basis of expansion relative to the reference and to other culture wells. A clone counted as positive if significantly expanded in 2 of 3 replicate wells versus the reference culture at FDR below 0.05. To be called positive, a clone also had to show significant expansion compared with every other tandem well and an odds ratio greater than 5. Pairwise Levenshtein distance, computed with the stringdist R package after three terminal residues were trimmed from each end, was used as the measure of CDR3 homology. Imported from immuneACCESS, the table was reduced by TCRdb to in-frame sequences with V and J called. These copies leave out some clones; in studies compared against another copy, an unresolved V gene accounts for under half, and the cause of the remainder is not known. The V and J calls and clone size come from that table; D and trimming were worked out from the DNA. In this sample the table shows 10,000 to 15,000 clones, roughly 71% of which occur a single time. Roughly 8% of the sample is taken by the ten largest.

The sample comprised CD4+ T cells from PBMCs, cultured in vitro. This clonotype was sampled from a human donor in good health. Recombination joined TRBV7-3 with TRBJ2-5; the central 10 bases match TRBD2. The CDR3 region reads CASSLAGVVETQYF. Read as DNA, the sequence is TGTGCCAGCAGCCTAGCGGGAGTGGTAGAGACCCAGTACTTC.